The 3 T cell receptor beta chains reported below all come from one sample, sequenced in a study of cytomegalovirus exposure and HLA in healthy donors. In the PCR, 60 Vbeta and 13 Jbeta primers were used. Data came from immunoSEQ multiplex PCR; TCRdb stores just in-frame clones and leaves some out. The sample gives roughly 140,000 clones, 80% of which show up once; approximately 5.1% is in the top ten. The sample was PBMCs. Receptors originate from a male donor in good health and CMV-seronegative.

J is TRBJ1-4 and V is TRBV5-4, with 7 bases matching TRBD1. The CDR3 has 17 amino acids. Germline V gene data show CDR1 as SGHNT and CDR2 as YYREEE (reference sequence). V gave up 3 bases and J gave up 8 bases; unmatched junction bases: 16. CDR3 protein: CASSSSMGGSGGEKLFF. Written as DNA, the CDR3 is TGTGCCAGCAGCTCTTCGATGGGGGGCTCAGGGGGAGAAAAACTGTTTTTT. Full variable domain (rest looked up from reference TRBV5-4 and TRBJ1-4): ETGVTQSPTHLIKTRGQQVTLRCSSQSGHNTVSWYQQALGQGPQFIFQYYREEENGRGNFPPRFSGLQFPNYSSELNVNALELDDSALYLCASSSSMGGSGGEKLFFGSGTQLSVL.

In this sample, this clone turned up a few times. The J gene is TRBJ1-3, the V gene TRBV6-1; no definite D call. The germline V gene has CDR1 MNHNS and CDR2 SASEGT. The CDR3 runs 14 residues. V lost 7 bases to trimming and J lost 3 bases, with 13 bases between them. The CDR3 DNA sequence: TGTGCCAGCACCGAGCCGGGGTATGGAAACACCATATATTTT. Translating gives CASTEPGYGNTIYF.

The J gene is TRBJ2-1, the V gene TRBV28; 7 bases align to TRBD1. This CDR3 is 15 amino acids long. The germline V gene has CDR1 MDHEN and CDR2 SYDVKM. The V gene end was trimmed by 2 bases and the J gene end by 7 bases; junction bases not matched to a gene: 8. The CDR3, as DNA: TGTGCCAGCAGTTTAGAGACAGGGCATCTTAATGAGCAGTTCTTC. Amino acid sequence: CASSLETGHLNEQFF.